This TCR beta chain came from a study of T cell repertoires in cytomegalovirus infection (dated by TCRdb to between 2017 and 2020). Regarding the complete study: Because public TCR beta signatures pointed to carriage of CMV infection together with the matching HLA type, the HLA type of each donor mattered for the analysis. General study outcomes and caveats: The ex vivo response was dominated by HLA-C-restricted CMV-specific TCR beta clonotypes, which also provided the single most frequent clonotype in two of eight donors. In both this cohort and an independent roughly 400-donor cohort, the cumulative frequency of public TCR beta family members distinguished carriers of CMV infection plus the relevant HLA type.

The sample was run on an Illumina HiSeq 1500. Through fastp at Q25 and MiXCR, TCRdb rebuilt clones from the public reads, retaining in-frame beta chains. Merged by CDR3 protein, the rows form single entries marked with the most common genes and DNA. This sample is represented by 250,000 or so distinct CDR3 sequences; about 18% of them were singletons. The ten biggest clones cover around half of the sample. About this clonotype itself: No antigen is known for it. Base qualities are not recorded, but no much larger clone differs from it by a single base.

Sequences SGHRS (CDR1) and YFSETQ (CDR2) are obtained from the germline V gene. Unmatched junction bases come to 9, with V trimmed by 7 bases and J by 8 bases. The CDR3 spans 14 residues, from the cysteine through the phenylalanine. Of the read, only the CDR3 DNA is kept; its 42 bases are in frame from base 1. Sequenced sample: CD8+ T cells from PBMCs. This chain joins TRBV5-1 to TRBJ2-1, with 10 middle bases fitting TRBD1. The sequence was collected from a human donor in good health (CMV status not recorded). Some clones in this sample may be carry-over from other donors' samples. The DNA reads TGCGCCAGCGTCGACAGGGGGCGCTTGGATGAGCAGTTCTTC. This is translated as CASVDRGRLDEQFF.